This T cell receptor (beta chain) stems from a study of T cells in Graves' hyperthyroidism and ophthalmopathy. Study-level information: Prior to any treatment, at the point of initial diagnosis, peripheral blood was collected.

Findings and limits, study-wide: Classification by a 13 V-J model distinguished ophthalmopathy from stable hyperthyroidism.

Any patient presenting with uncontrolled infection, other autoimmune disease, pregnancy or lactation was left out. Authors of the study amplified TCR beta CDR3 regions from RNA transcripts. RT-PCR in the first round (using the HTBI primer set) targeted the TCR CDR3. TCRdb reanalysed the multiplex PCR reads using MiXCR and keeps one entry per CDR3 protein. Of about 360,000 distinct CDR3 sequences in the sample, over 10% were seen once. As regards this clonotype: The target antigen is unknown.

The germline V gene encodes CDR1 SGDLS and CDR2 YYNGEE. V was shortened by 4 bases and J by 5 bases, with 18 bases between the two germline ends. The CDR3 extends over 15 amino acids. This receptor was identified in a woman between 18 and 29 years old with Graves' hyperthyroidism. The rearrangement joins TRBV9 to TRBJ2-5; D tentatively reads TRBD1 or TRBD2 (5 bases each). Sequencing was carried out using blood. CDR3 nucleotides: TGTGCCAGCAGCCATTCCGGTTTGGGGGTGGAGACCCAGTACTTC. Residues: CASSHSGLGVETQYF.